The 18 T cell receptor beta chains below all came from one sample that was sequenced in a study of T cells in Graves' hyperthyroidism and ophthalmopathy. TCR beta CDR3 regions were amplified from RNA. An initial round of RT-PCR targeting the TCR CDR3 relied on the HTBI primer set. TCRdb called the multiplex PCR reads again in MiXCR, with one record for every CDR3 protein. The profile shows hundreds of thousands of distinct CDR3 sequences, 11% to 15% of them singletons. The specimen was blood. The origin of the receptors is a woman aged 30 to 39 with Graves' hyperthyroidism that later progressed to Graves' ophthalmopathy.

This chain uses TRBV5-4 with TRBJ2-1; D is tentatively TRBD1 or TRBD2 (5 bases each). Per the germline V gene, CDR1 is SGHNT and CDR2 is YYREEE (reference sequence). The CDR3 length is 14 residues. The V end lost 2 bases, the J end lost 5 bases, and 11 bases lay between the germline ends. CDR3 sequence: CASSLVPGHNEQFF. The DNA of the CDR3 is TGTGCCAGCAGCTTAGTTCCGGGGCACAATGAGCAGTTCTTC.

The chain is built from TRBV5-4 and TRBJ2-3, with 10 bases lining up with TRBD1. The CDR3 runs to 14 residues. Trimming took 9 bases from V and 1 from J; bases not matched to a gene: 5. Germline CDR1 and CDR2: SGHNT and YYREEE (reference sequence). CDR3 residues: CATSGTGGTDTQYF. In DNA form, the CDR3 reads TGTGCCACCTCCGGGACAGGGGGCACAGATACGCAGTATTTT.

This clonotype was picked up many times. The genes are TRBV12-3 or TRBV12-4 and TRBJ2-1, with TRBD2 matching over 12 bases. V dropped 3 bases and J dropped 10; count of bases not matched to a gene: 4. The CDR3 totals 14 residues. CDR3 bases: TGTGCCAGCAGTTTCCAACTAGCGGGAGGAGAGCAGTTCTTC. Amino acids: CASSFQLAGGEQFF.

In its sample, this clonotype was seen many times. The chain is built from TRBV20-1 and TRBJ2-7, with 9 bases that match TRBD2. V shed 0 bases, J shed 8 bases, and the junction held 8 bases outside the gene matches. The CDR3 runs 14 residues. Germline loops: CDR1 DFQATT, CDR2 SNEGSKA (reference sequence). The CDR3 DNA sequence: TGCAGTGCTAGAGATGGCCTAGCGGGATACCAGCAGTACTTC. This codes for CSARDGLAGYQQYF.

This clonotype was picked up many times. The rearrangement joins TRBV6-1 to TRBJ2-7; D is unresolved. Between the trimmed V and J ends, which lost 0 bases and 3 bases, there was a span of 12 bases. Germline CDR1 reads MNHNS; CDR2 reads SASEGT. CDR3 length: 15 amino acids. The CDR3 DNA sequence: TGTGCCAGCAGTGAAGCGAACCGGGTGAACTACGAGCAGTACTTC. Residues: CASSEANRVNYEQYF.

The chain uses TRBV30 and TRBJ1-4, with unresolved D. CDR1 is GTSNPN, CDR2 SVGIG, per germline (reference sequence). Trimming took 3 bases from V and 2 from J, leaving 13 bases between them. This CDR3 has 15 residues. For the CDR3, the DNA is TGTGCCTGGAGAAAAGGGAGTTCGACTAATGAAAAACTGTTTTTT. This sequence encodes CAWRKGSSTNEKLFF.

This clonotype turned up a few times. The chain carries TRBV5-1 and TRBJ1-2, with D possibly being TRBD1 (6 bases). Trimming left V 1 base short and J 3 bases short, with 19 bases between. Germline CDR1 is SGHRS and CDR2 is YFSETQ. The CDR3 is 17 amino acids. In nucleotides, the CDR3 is TGCGCCAGCAGCTTGCGAACAGGGCTAATGAGGGACTATGGCTACACCTTC. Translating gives CASSLRTGLMRDYGYTF.

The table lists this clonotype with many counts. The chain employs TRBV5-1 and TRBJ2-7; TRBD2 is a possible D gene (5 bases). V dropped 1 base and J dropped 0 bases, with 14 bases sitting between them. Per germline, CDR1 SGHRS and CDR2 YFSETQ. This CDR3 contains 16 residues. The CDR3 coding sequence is TGCGCCAGCAGCTTGCCGAGCGGCATATCCTCCTACGAGCAGTACTTC. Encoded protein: CASSLPSGISSYEQYF. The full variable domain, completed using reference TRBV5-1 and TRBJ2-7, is KAGVTQTPRYLIKTRGQQVTLSCSPISGHRSVSWYQQTPGQGLQFLFEYFSETQRNKGNFPGRFSGRQFSNSRSEMNVSTLELGDSALYLCASSLPSGISSYEQYFGPGTRLTVT.

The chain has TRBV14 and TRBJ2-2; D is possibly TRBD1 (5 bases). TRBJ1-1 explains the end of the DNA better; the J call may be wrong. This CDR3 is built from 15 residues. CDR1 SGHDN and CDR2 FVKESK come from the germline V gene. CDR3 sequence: CASSQVAFGRGGAFF. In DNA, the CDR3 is TGTGCCAGCAGCCAAGTGGCCTTCGGGCGCGGGGGAGCTTTCTTT.

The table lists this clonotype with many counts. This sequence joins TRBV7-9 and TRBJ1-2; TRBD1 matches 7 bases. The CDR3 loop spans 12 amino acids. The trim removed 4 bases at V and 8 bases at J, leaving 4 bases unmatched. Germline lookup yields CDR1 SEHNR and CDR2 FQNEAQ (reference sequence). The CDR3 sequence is CASSSYRGGYTF. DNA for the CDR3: TGTGCCAGCAGCTCATACAGGGGCGGCTACACCTTC.

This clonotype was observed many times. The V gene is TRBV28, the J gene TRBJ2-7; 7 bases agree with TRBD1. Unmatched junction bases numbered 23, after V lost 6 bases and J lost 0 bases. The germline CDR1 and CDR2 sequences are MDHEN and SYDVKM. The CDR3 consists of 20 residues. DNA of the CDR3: TGTGCCAGCAGCGATACCTTAATGTATAGCGAACAGGGGCCCTCCTACGAGCAGTACTTC. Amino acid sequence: CASSDTLMYSEQGPSYEQYF.

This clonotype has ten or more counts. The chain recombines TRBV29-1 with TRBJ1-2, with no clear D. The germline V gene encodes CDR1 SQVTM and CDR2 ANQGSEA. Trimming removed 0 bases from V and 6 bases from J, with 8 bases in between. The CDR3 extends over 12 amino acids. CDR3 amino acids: CSVEERSDGYTF. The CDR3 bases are TGCAGCGTTGAAGAGCGCAGTGATGGCTACACCTTC.

CDR3 sequence reads: CASSIYSLSEQYF. Here the CDR3 DNA reads TGTGCCAGCAGCATCTACAGTTTAAGCGAGCAGTACTTC. The chain carries TRBV5-8 and TRBJ2-7, with D uncertain. Germline V lookup: CDR1 SGHTS, CDR2 YDEGEE. CDR3 size: 13 residues. Trimming shortened V by 4 bases and J by 6 bases, and 14 bases separated the two germline ends.

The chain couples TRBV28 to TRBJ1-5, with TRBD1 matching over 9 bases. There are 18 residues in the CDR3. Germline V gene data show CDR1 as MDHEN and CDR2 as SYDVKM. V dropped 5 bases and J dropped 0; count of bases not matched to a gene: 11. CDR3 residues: CASSGQGKVSGSNQPQHF. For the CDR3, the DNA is TGTGCCAGCAGTGGACAGGGGAAGGTCTCCGGTAGCAATCAGCCCCAGCATTTT.

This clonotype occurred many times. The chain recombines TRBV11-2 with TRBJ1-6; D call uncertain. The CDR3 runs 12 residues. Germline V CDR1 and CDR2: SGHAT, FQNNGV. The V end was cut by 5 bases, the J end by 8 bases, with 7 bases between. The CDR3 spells CASSLTDSPLHF. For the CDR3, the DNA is TGTGCCAGCAGCCTGACTGATTCACCCCTCCACTTT.

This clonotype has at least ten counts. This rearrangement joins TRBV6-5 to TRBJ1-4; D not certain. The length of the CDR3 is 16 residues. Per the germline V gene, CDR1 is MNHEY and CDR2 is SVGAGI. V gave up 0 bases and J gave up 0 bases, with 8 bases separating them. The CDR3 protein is CASSYSRGPTNEKLFF. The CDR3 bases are TGTGCCAGCAGTTACTCCCGCGGACCAACTAATGAAAAACTGTTTTTT.

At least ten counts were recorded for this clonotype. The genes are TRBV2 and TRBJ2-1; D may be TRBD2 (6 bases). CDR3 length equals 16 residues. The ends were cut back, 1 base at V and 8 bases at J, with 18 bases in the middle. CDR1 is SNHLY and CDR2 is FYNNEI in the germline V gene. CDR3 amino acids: CASSEDGTLAGDEQFF. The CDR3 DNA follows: TGTGCCAGCAGTGAAGACGGGACTCTCGCTGGCGATGAGCAGTTCTTC.

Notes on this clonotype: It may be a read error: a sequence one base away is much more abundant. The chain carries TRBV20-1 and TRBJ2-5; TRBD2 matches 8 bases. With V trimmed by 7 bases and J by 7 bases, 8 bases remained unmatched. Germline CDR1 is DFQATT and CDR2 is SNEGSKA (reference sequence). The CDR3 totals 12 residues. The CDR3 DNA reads TGCAGTGTCCCAGCGGGAGCAGGGACCCAGTACTTC. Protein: CSVPAGAGTQYF.